Below are 5 T cell receptor beta chains sequenced from a single sample in a study of blood T cell repertoires in COVID-19. Sequencing was performed with immunoSEQ multiplex PCR; in TCRdb, only in-frame clones are kept and a portion is missing. The sample has a few hundred thousand clones; 90% are singletons. Specimen: PBMCs or T cells enriched from blood (not recorded which). The receptors were gathered from a man aged 18 to 29 who had recovered from COVID-19.

This chain connects TRBV5-1 to TRBJ2-5; no reliable D call. CDR3 length equals 11 residues. Germline loops: CDR1 SGHRS, CDR2 YFSETQ. V lost 4 bases and J 3 bases, leaving 4 bases between the germline ends. This CDR3 is CASSEEETQYF. The CDR3 bases are TGCGCCAGCAGCGAGGAAGAGACCCAGTACTTC.

The chain carries TRBV2 and TRBJ2-7; 7 positions match TRBD1. The CDR3 spans 14 residues. J was trimmed by 2 bases and V by 2 bases; bases with no gene match: 3. Germline CDR1 SNHLY, CDR2 FYNNEI. In nucleotides, the CDR3 is TGTGCCAGCAGTGAATGGACAGGAGCCTACGAGCAGTACTTC. It yields the protein CASSEWTGAYEQYF.

The rearrangement links TRBV7-9 to TRBJ1-2; D might be TRBD1 (6 bases). CDR3 length equals 14 residues. CDR1 is SEHNR, CDR2 FQNEAQ, per germline (reference sequence). The V gene lost 2 bases and the J gene lost 4 bases, with 11 bases spanning the gap. DNA of the CDR3: TGTGCCAGCAGCTTATCAGGGGCCGGCTATGGCTACACCTTC. Amino acid sequence: CASSLSGAGYGYTF.

The chain recombines TRBV19 with TRBJ1-5, with TRBD1 matching over 7 bases. Trimming cost V 2 bases and J 1 base; bases outside gene matches: 2. The CDR3 extends over 15 amino acids. Germline values: CDR1 LNHDA, CDR2 SQIVND (reference sequence). The DNA for the CDR3 is TGTGCCAGTAGTATACTGGACAGGAGCAATCAGCCCCAGCATTTT. It codes for CASSILDRSNQPQHF.

The chain combines TRBV28 with TRBJ2-7, with 14 bases identical to TRBD2. This CDR3 has 18 residues. Germline V CDR1 and CDR2: MDHEN, SYDVKM. V lost 7 bases, J lost 0 bases, and 11 bases stayed unmatched. CDR3 residues: CASKEEFGTSGSSYEQYF. The CDR3 DNA reads as TGTGCCAGCAAGGAGGAGTTCGGGACTAGCGGGAGCTCCTACGAGCAGTACTTC.